The subject of this entry is one T cell receptor (beta chain). In this sample, this clone turned up a few times. This clone's antigen is unknown. No per-base quality is available; no much larger clone lies one base away. Each donor gave one peripheral blood draw, roughly 0.12 L on average, collected into heparinised tubes. Using a panel that included CD45RO, CCR7, CD25, CD127, CD95 and CD27, naive, central memory, regulatory and stem cell-like memory CD4+ T cells were sorted on a BD FACSAria II. Purity was above 95% for every sorted population. Right away, PBMCs were isolated by Lymphoprep density gradient centrifugation and were stained directly, with no culture step. To minimize batch effects, samples were stained and sorted in pairs, one healthy donor with one patient per experiment. The data were obtained in a study of beta chain features in type 1 diabetes listed by TCRdb under 2018. A note on the overall study: No differences in mean age, gender distribution, total cell number or subset yield were found between patients and healthy donors. In the study, recently diagnosed type 1 diabetes patients and matched healthy donors were compared on the TCRB repertoires of their sorted circulating CD4+ T cell subsets. Regulatory and stem cell-like memory subsets were isolated from only 8 patients and about eight healthy donors, whereas naive and central memory subsets came from all 30 or so donors. Across all samples, almost 110 million sorted cells were examined, and cell number per subset correlated strongly with RNA yield. Study-wide conclusions, independent of this receptor: Because the HLA sub-analyses included only small numbers of individuals, any influence of HLA type on TCRB rearrangement was left unresolved. PCR might favor shorter templates, but patient and control samples were amplified and corrected together, so any skew would affect both groups equally. Patients with type 1 diabetes made fewer insertions and deleted more nucleotides at VDJ recombination sites, implying thymic rearrangement abnormalities. The naive, central memory and regulatory TCRB repertoires appeared to resemble one another more closely among patients than among healthy donors. Sequencing cDNA rather than genomic DNA could over-represent highly expressing activated cells, although activation and CD3 levels did not differ between groups. In all four CD4+ subsets, TCRB CDR3 length was moderately but significantly shorter in type 1 diabetes patients.

The entire isolated RNA was reverse transcribed using the High Capacity cDNA Reverse Transcription Kit, and thus expressed TCRB transcripts were sequenced. Deep immunoSEQ sequencing was applied to naive, central memory and regulatory T cell samples, giving an average of roughly 3.5 million total reads per sample. Sorted cells were lysed in RLT buffer, and RNA was extracted using DNase-treated RNeasy Micro or Mini kits according to cell number. To prevent cross-contamination, each cell subset was processed individually, whereas patient and healthy donor samples were processed jointly. Using the immunoSEQ multiplex PCR, TCRB sequences were amplified from cDNA into 87-bp fragments spanning the CDR3 region. The amplicons were sequenced using the Illumina HiSeq platform. As for how the authors treated the data: PCR bias was corrected computationally using synthetic template baselines, and reads within Hamming distance 2 were collapsed, with unmergeable singletons discarded. Reads were aligned against IMGT so that V, D and J genes, CDR3 length and insertions or deletions at six rearrangement sites could be assigned. Within each subset, clonotype counts were normalized to sorted cell number, and only after that were true diversity and Gini coefficients computed with the tcR R package. Repertoire sharing was quantified using the overlap coefficient calculated on TCRB nucleotide sequences. As a proxy for the pre-selection repertoire, out-of-frame TCRB sequences from naive cells were analyzed. Not all clones reach the TCRdb copy of this immuneACCESS table, which keeps in-frame sequences only. Checked studies attribute under half of the gap to unresolved V genes and leave the rest unexplained. V and J calls and clone size come straight from that table; D and trimming were deduced from the DNA. Across this sample there are more than 250,000 clones, with roughly 21% seen only once. About 0.027% of the sample belongs to the ten largest clones.

The CDR3 holds 13 amino acids from the cysteine to the phenylalanine. The kept DNA is CDR3 alone, 39 bases in frame from the first base. Deletion took 6 bases off V and 5 bases off J, with a span of 10 bases between the germline ends. From a lookup of the germline V gene, CDR1 and CDR2 are KGHSH and LQKENI. The sequenced sample consisted of naive CD4+ T cells from blood. In the paper's terms, the cell subset or site label means: true naive CD4+ T cells. The clonotype originates from a woman aged 35 to 49 with type 1 diabetes. The rearrangement joined TRBV18 to TRBJ1-4; D gene: possibly TRBD1, on 5 matching bases. In nucleotides, the sequence is TGTGCCAGCTCGGGACGGGGGAATGAAAAACTGTTTTTT. Translated, it reads CASSGRGNEKLFF.